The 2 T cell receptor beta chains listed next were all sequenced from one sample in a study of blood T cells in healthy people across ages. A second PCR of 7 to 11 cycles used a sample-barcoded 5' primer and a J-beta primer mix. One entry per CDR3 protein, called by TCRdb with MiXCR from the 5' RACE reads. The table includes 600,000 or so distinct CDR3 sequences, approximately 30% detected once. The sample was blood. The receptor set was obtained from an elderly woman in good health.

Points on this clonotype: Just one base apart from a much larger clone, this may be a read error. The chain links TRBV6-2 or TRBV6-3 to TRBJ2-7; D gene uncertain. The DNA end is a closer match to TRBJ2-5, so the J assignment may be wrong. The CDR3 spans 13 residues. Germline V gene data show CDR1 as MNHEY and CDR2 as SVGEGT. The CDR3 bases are TGTGCCAGCAGTTATGTTGTTCCAGGGACCCAGTACTTC. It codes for CASSYVVPGTQYF.

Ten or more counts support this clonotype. Written as DNA, the CDR3 is TGTGCCTGGAGTGGGAAGCGGGGATACGAGCAGTACTTC. It codes for CAWSGKRGYEQYF. This chain connects TRBV30 to TRBJ2-7; 7 bases are shared with TRBD2. The V gene end was trimmed by 1 base and the J gene end by 4 bases; junction bases not matched to a gene: 4. Germline CDR1 GTSNPN, CDR2 SVGIG (reference sequence). The CDR3 is 13 amino acids.